The 31 T cell receptor beta chains reported below all come from one sample, sequenced in a study of response to subunit inactivated influenza vaccine. TCRdb analysed the RT-PCR reads with MiXCR anew, one entry per CDR3 protein. Among about 540,000 distinct CDR3 sequences listed, 13% to 15% were seen once. The material was PBMCs from blood, obtained roughly 12 days after vaccination. These receptors were obtained from a man in his fifties who received an inactivated influenza vaccine.

The V call is TRBV5-1, the J call TRBJ2-3; 8 positions match TRBD1. J gave up 1 base and V 0 bases, and 4 bases lay outside the gene matches. CDR3 length: 16 amino acids. The germline V gene has CDR1 SGHRS and CDR2 YFSETQ. The CDR3 DNA reads as TGCGCCAGCAGCTTGGGGGCGACAGGGGGCACAGATACGCAGTATTTT. It encodes CASSLGATGGTDTQYF.

The chain links TRBV7-2 to TRBJ1-1; 7 nucleotides agree with TRBD1. Germline CDR1 and CDR2: SGHTA and FQGNSA. J lost 0 bases, V lost 3 bases, and 1 base had no gene match. The CDR3 totals 14 residues. The chain's CDR3 is CASSLQGVNTEAFF. CDR3 DNA sequence: TGTGCCAGCAGCTTGCAGGGGGTGAACACTGAAGCTTTCTTT.

The J gene is TRBJ2-1, the V gene TRBV28, with a tentative D call TRBD1 (6 bases). The germline gives CDR1 MDHEN, CDR2 SYDVKM. V lost 6 bases and J lost 3, with 12 bases in between. This CDR3 has 14 residues. The CDR3 here is CASRQGGGYNEQFF. CDR3 sequence (DNA): TGTGCCAGCAGACAGGGTGGGGGCTACAATGAGCAGTTCTTC.

The rearrangement links TRBV25-1 to TRBJ2-5; D possibly uses TRBD1 or TRBD2 (5 bases each). Trimming removed 1 base from V and 1 base from J, with 10 bases in between. CDR3 length: 15 residues. Looked up from germline, CDR1 is MGHDK and CDR2 is SYGVNS. The CDR3 nucleotides are TGTGCCAGCAGTGAATTAGGGACGGGCCAAGAGACCCAGTACTTC. The encoded protein is CASSELGTGQETQYF.

CDR3 DNA sequence: TGTGCCACCAGCAGAGTGGCTAGCGGGGGGTTCTACAATGAGCAGTTCTTC. Translation: CATSRVASGGFYNEQFF. The chain has TRBV15 and TRBJ2-1, with 11 nucleotides matching TRBD2. The germline gives CDR1 LNHNV, CDR2 YYDKDF (reference sequence). The J segment lost 3 bases and the V segment lost 1 base, leaving 5 bases of the junction unmatched. This CDR3 spans 17 amino acids.

The CDR3 sequence: CASSPGDRLYTEAFF. CDR3 bases: TGTGCCAGCAGCCCTGGTGACAGGCTGTACACTGAAGCTTTCTTT. The chain carries TRBV7-9 and TRBJ1-1, with D possibly TRBD1 on 6 matching bases. Between the trimmed V and J ends, which lost 5 bases and 3 bases, there was a span of 16 bases. Germline values: CDR1 SEHNR, CDR2 FQNEAQ (reference sequence). CDR3 length: 15 residues.

This clonotype was seen only a few times. This chain uses TRBV2 with TRBJ2-4; 8 nucleotides align to TRBD1. Germline CDR1 and CDR2: SNHLY and FYNNEI. CDR3 length: 14 amino acids. V lost 3 bases and J lost 7; bases outside the gene matches: 5. The CDR3 nucleotides are TGTGCCAGCAGTGAGTTACAGGGGGTCAACATTCAGTACTTC. Residues: CASSELQGVNIQYF.

This clonotype appeared a few times. The J gene is TRBJ1-1, the V gene TRBV7-3, with D perhaps matching TRBD1 (5 bases). Per the germline V gene, CDR1 is SGHTA and CDR2 is FQGTGA. Trimming took 4 bases from V and 7 from J, leaving 16 bases between them. The CDR3 consists of 14 residues. The DNA for the CDR3 is TGTGCCAGCAGCTCCGAGGGACGCCCGCTTGAAGCTTTCTTT. Amino acid sequence: CASSSEGRPLEAFF.

This sequence joins TRBV20-1 and TRBJ2-1, with 11 bases aligning to TRBD2. V was clipped by 3 bases and J by 4 bases; unmatched bases: 5. In germline, CDR1 is DFQATT, CDR2 SNEGSKA (reference sequence). The CDR3 is 15 residues long. The CDR3 here is CSASGGLAAYNEQFF. CDR3 DNA: TGCAGTGCTAGCGGGGGACTAGCGGCTTACAATGAGCAGTTCTTC.

This chain joins TRBV5-5 and TRBJ2-3; 7 bases are a match to TRBD2. J lost 1 base, V lost 4 bases, and 12 bases had no gene match. There are 17 residues in the CDR3. Germline CDR1 SGHKS, CDR2 YYEKEE (reference sequence). The CDR3 bases are TGTGCCAGCAGCCCGGTGGGGCTAGCGGCTGGCACAGATACGCAGTATTTT. Its translation: CASSPVGLAAGTDTQYF.

There are a few counts of this clonotype. The rearrangement uses TRBV11-2 and TRBJ2-1; 15 nucleotides agree with TRBD2. Germline CDR1 is SGHAT and CDR2 is FQNNGV. Trimming took 2 bases from V and 9 from J; bases not matched to a gene: 8. The CDR3 is 17 residues long. CDR3 amino acids: CASSLTWTSGGVGEQFF. The CDR3 DNA reads as TGTGCCAGCAGCTTAACCTGGACTAGCGGGGGGGTGGGTGAGCAGTTCTTC.

This chain joins TRBV7-9 and TRBJ2-7, with 7 bases matching TRBD1. Trimming took 3 bases from V and 3 from J; bases not matched to a gene: 8. Germline V lookup: CDR1 SEHNR, CDR2 FQNEAQ (reference sequence). The length of the CDR3 is 15 residues. CDR3 in DNA: TGTGCCAGCAGCTTGGGGACAGCGACCTTCTACGAGCAGTACTTC. Amino acids: CASSLGTATFYEQYF.

The chain carries TRBV10-1 and TRBJ2-4, with 8 bases lining up with TRBD2. The CDR3 length is 14 residues. V lost 0 bases and J lost 6; bases outside the gene matches: 1. CDR1 and CDR2 (germline): WNHNN, SYGVQD (reference sequence). CDR3 in amino acids: CASSESLAGNIQYF. CDR3 sequence (DNA): TGCGCCAGCAGTGAGTCCCTAGCGGGAAACATTCAGTACTTC.

V and J are TRBV11-2 and TRBJ2-5; a possible D gene is TRBD1 (6 bases). The V end was cut by 1 base, the J end by 5 bases, with 14 bases between. There are 15 residues in the CDR3. Per the germline V gene, CDR1 is SGHAT and CDR2 is FQNNGV. CDR3 DNA: TGTGCCAGCAGCTTAGCTGCCACAGGGCGGGAGACCCAGTACTTC. Translation: CASSLAATGRETQYF.

This chain connects TRBV28 to TRBJ1-4; TRBD1 might be the D (6 bases). Germline CDR1 and CDR2: MDHEN and SYDVKM. The CDR3 contains 18 residues. The germline V and J ends were trimmed by 5 bases and 7 bases, with 26 bases remaining between them. CDR3 amino acids: CASSPQYDVTGASEKLFF. The CDR3 DNA follows: TGTGCCAGCAGTCCCCAATACGACGTGACAGGAGCGTCTGAAAAACTGTTTTTT.

With regard to this clonotype: A much larger clone lies one base from this, so it may be a read error. The CDR3 loop reads CASSLGQGATDTQYF. In nucleotides, the CDR3 is TGCGCCAGCAGCTTGGGACAGGGGGCAACAGATACGCAGTATTTT. The chain recombines TRBV5-1 with TRBJ2-3; 10 positions match TRBD1. Germline trimming cut 0 bases from V and 3 bases from J; bases unmatched to any gene: 1. Germline assignment: CDR1 SGHRS and CDR2 YFSETQ. The CDR3 is made up of 15 amino acids.

This clonotype was observed a handful of times. The chain recombines TRBV28 with TRBJ2-1; 8 bases are shared with TRBD1. Germline trimming cut 0 bases from V and 2 bases from J; bases unmatched to any gene: 3. The CDR3 is 16 amino acids. Germline V gene sequence: CDR1 MDHEN, CDR2 SYDVKM. The CDR3 region is CASSLWQGAPYNEQFF. In DNA, the CDR3 is TGTGCCAGCAGTTTATGGCAGGGGGCCCCCTACAATGAGCAGTTCTTC.

The J gene is TRBJ2-3, the V gene TRBV12-3 or TRBV12-4, with 7 bases that match TRBD1. V was pared by 7 bases and J by 9 bases, with 7 bases of the junction left unmatched. This CDR3 has 12 amino acids. CDR3 DNA sequence: TGTGCCAGCACCCATGGCAGGGGGACGCAGTATTTT. It translates to CASTHGRGTQYF.

In its sample, this clonotype was seen many times. This chain links TRBV28 with TRBJ2-7, with D possibly matching TRBD2 (5 bases). In germline, CDR1 is MDHEN, CDR2 SYDVKM. With 3 bases removed from V and 4 bases from J, the gap between germline ends came to 13 bases. The CDR3 has 14 amino acids. The CDR3 DNA is TGTGCCAGCAGTTTTGAGGGCCAAGGGTACGAGCAGTACTTC. Encoded protein: CASSFEGQGYEQYF.

The chain joins TRBV28 to TRBJ2-7, with 10 bases identical to TRBD1. CDR1 and CDR2 from the germline V gene are MDHEN and SYDVKM. The CDR3 runs to 17 residues. The J segment lost 3 bases and the V segment lost 2 bases, leaving 10 bases of the junction unmatched. CDR3 loop: CASSLPTYGTGDYEQYF. The CDR3 region has the DNA TGTGCCAGCAGTTTACCCACTTACGGGACAGGGGACTACGAGCAGTACTTC.

In its sample, this clonotype was seen many times. V is TRBV5-1 and J is TRBJ2-7; weak D call: TRBD1 (5 bases). This CDR3 has 12 residues. Germline lookup yields CDR1 SGHRS and CDR2 YFSETQ. Trimming took 5 bases from V and 4 from J, leaving 10 bases between them. The CDR3 sequence is CASSYDSYEQYF. CDR3 in DNA: TGCGCCAGCAGTTATGACAGTTACGAGCAGTACTTC.

The chain couples TRBV29-1 to TRBJ2-1, with 12 bases identical to TRBD2. The V gene end was trimmed by 0 bases and the J gene end by 6 bases; junction bases not matched to a gene: 12. This CDR3 is 18 amino acids long. The germline V gene encodes CDR1 SQVTM and CDR2 ANQGSEA. CDR3 coding DNA: TGCAGCGTTGAAGATCTTGGGACATCTAGCGGGAGGGTCAATGAGCAGTTCTTC. It is translated as CSVEDLGTSSGRVNEQFF.

The chain joins TRBV28 to TRBJ2-7; a possible D gene is TRBD1 (6 bases). Germline V lookup: CDR1 MDHEN, CDR2 SYDVKM. With 6 bases removed from V and 7 bases from J, the gap between germline ends came to 16 bases. CDR3 length: 13 residues. The CDR3 loop reads CASRELTDREQYF. CDR3 DNA: TGTGCCAGCAGAGAGTTAACAGACAGGGAGCAGTACTTC.

This clonotype was picked up a small number of times. The rearrangement joins TRBV6-1 to TRBJ1-4; D is unresolved. CDR1 is MNHNS, CDR2 SASEGT, per germline. This CDR3 has 14 amino acids. The V end was cut by 7 bases, the J end by 8 bases, with 17 bases between. CDR3 coding DNA: TGTGCCAGCATGAGGGTTGGCTTCTACGAAAAACTGTTTTTT. It is translated as CASMRVGFYEKLFF.

V is TRBV5-4 and J is TRBJ2-1; perhaps TRBD2 as D (6 bases). The V end was cut by 0 bases, the J end by 0 bases, with 13 bases between. CDR3 length equals 17 residues. Germline V gives CDR1 SGHNT, CDR2 YYREEE (reference sequence). The CDR3 DNA sequence: TGTGCCAGCAGCTTGGGGGGGGTGGGGAGCTCCTACAATGAGCAGTTCTTC. Translating it yields CASSLGGVGSSYNEQFF.

This clonotype was detected only a few times. This chain connects TRBV5-6 to TRBJ1-5; TRBD1 agrees at 7 bases. J gave up 7 bases and V 4 bases, and 11 bases lay outside the gene matches. CDR3 length: 15 amino acids. Germline V CDR1 and CDR2: SGHDT, YYEEEE. This chain's CDR3 is CASSTPGTAVQPQHF. The CDR3 bases are TGTGCCAGCAGCACCCCCGGGACAGCGGTCCAGCCCCAGCATTTT.

This clonotype appeared a few times. This sequence joins TRBV18 and TRBJ2-7, with 7 bases lining up with TRBD2. Germline lookup yields CDR1 KGHSH and CDR2 LQKENI. This CDR3 comprises 16 residues. Trimming took 0 bases from V and 1 from J; bases not matched to a gene: 6. CDR3: CASSPPIREGSYEQYF. In DNA form, the CDR3 reads TGTGCCAGCTCACCACCGATCAGGGAGGGTTCCTACGAGCAGTACTTC. Drawing the rest from reference TRBV18 and TRBJ2-7, the complete variable domain is NAGVMQNPRHLVRRRGQEARLRCSPMKGHSHVYWYRQLPEEGLKFMVYLQKENIIDESGMPKERFSAEFPKEGPSILRIQQVVRGDSAAYFCASSPPIREGSYEQYFGPGTRLTVT.

Only a few counts were recorded for this clonotype. The rearrangement joins TRBV7-2 to TRBJ2-3; D may be TRBD2 (5 bases). CDR1 and CDR2 (germline): SGHTA, FQGNSA. With 5 bases removed from V and 1 base from J, the gap between germline ends came to 10 bases. The CDR3 spans 14 residues. DNA for the CDR3: TGTGCCAGCAGCCCGTATAGCGGCACAGATACGCAGTATTTT. Protein: CASSPYSGTDTQYF.

This clonotype was recorded a few times. V usage is TRBV27 and J usage is TRBJ2-2; 7 nucleotides match TRBD2. The CDR3 length is 17 residues. The germline CDR1 and CDR2 sequences are MNHEY and SMNVEV (reference sequence). After removal of 7 bases from V and 7 bases from J, the junction contained 18 bases not matched to a gene. CDR3 protein: CASTPSPGLFVGGELFF. Here the CDR3 DNA reads TGTGCCAGCACCCCCTCACCGGGACTATTTGTCGGCGGGGAGCTGTTTTTT.

The chain recombines TRBV6-2 or TRBV6-3 with TRBJ2-1; no reliable D call. CDR1 and CDR2 (germline): MNHEY, SVGEGT. The V end lost 7 bases, the J end lost 0 bases, and 10 bases lay between the germline ends. The CDR3 is 14 amino acids. CDR3 nucleotides: TGTGCCAGCATGGAACCGTCCTCCTACAATGAGCAGTTCTTC. Protein sequence: CASMEPSSYNEQFF.

This clonotype was seen repeatedly, ten times or more. The chain joins TRBV25-1 to TRBJ2-1, with TRBD2 as a possible D gene (6 bases). Looked up from germline, CDR1 is MGHDK and CDR2 is SYGVNS. The CDR3 contains 11 residues. Trimming removed 6 bases from V and 9 bases from J, with 9 bases in between. The CDR3 is CASSGTVEQFF. CDR3 DNA: TGTGCCAGCAGCGGGACTGTTGAGCAGTTCTTC. Full variable domain (outside the CDR3, taken from reference TRBV25-1 and TRBJ2-1): EADIYQTPRYLVIGTGKKITLECSQTMGHDKMYWYQQDPGMELHLIHYSYGVNSTEKGDLSSESTVSRIRTEHFPLTLESARPSHTSQYLCASSGTVEQFFGPGTRLTVL.